Below, 13 T cell receptor beta chains from the same sample are listed, as sequenced in a study of beta chain features in type 1 diabetes (dated by TCRdb to the late 2010s). The library was prepared using the immunoSEQ multiplex PCR assay. All of the isolated RNA was reverse transcribed with the High Capacity cDNA Reverse Transcription Kit, so expressed TCRB transcripts were sequenced. The table comes from immuneACCESS by way of TCRdb, which keeps in-frame sequences with V and J called. Part of the clones is missing from these tables; in studies checked, under half for an unresolved V gene and the rest for unknown reasons. This sample has some 270,000 clones in its table, and 12% to 15% of those were observed once. Of the sample, around 0.026% is held by the ten largest clones. The sequenced sample consisted of naive CD4+ T cells from blood. Per the publication, the cell subset or site label means: true naive CD4+ T cells. Source of these receptors: a woman aged 35 to 49 in good health.

This clone has only a few counts. The V gene is TRBV5-4, the J gene TRBJ2-7; D is undetermined. The CDR3 is 13 amino acids. The germline gives CDR1 SGHNT, CDR2 YYREEE (reference sequence). V lost 4 bases to trimming and J lost 7 bases, with 15 bases between them. The CDR3 sequence: CASSPGSLTEQYF. CDR3 in DNA: TGTGCCAGCAGCCCCGGTTCTTTAACTGAGCAGTACTTC.

The table lists this clone with a count of one. V gene TRBV27 combines with J gene TRBJ1-2, with D perhaps matching TRBD1 (6 bases). Germline assignment: CDR1 MNHEY and CDR2 SMNVEV (reference sequence). Trimming stripped 5 bases from V and 7 bases from J, with 14 bases between. The CDR3 has 13 residues. CDR3 sequence reads: CASSPRGLGGYTF. The DNA for the CDR3 is TGTGCCAGCAGTCCCAGGGGCCTGGGTGGCTACACCTTC.

This clone came up a few times. V gene TRBV11-2 combines with J gene TRBJ2-7; the D gene is possibly TRBD1 (5 bases). This CDR3 has 12 residues. Per germline, CDR1 SGHAT and CDR2 FQNNGV. The V and J ends lost 4 bases and 3 bases respectively, with 7 bases between them. CDR3 protein: CASSSDSYEQYF. The CDR3 bases are TGTGCCAGCAGCTCCGACAGCTACGAGCAGTACTTC.

This clone was counted between two and nine times. The chain links TRBV2 to TRBJ2-3, with 13 nucleotides matching TRBD2. This CDR3 comprises 20 residues. V lost 4 bases to trimming and J lost 0 bases; unmatched junction nucleotides: 13. Germline lookup yields CDR1 SNHLY and CDR2 FYNNEI. CDR3 amino acids: CASSGGLLAGGTSSTDTQYF. DNA for the CDR3: TGTGCCAGCAGTGGGGGCCTACTAGCGGGGGGGACCAGCAGCACAGATACGCAGTATTTT.

V usage is TRBV20-1 and J usage is TRBJ1-2; no firm D call. With 6 bases removed from V and 6 bases from J, the gap between germline ends came to 11 bases. CDR1 DFQATT and CDR2 SNEGSKA come from the germline V gene (reference sequence). The CDR3 has 11 residues. CDR3 bases: TGCAGTGCGTATCCCCCCGATGGCTACACCTTC. Protein: CSAYPPDGYTF.

This clone was counted a few times. The chain carries TRBV7-2 and TRBJ1-5, with a possible D match to TRBD1 (5 bases). V dropped 0 bases and J dropped 2 bases, with 14 bases sitting between them. From germline, CDR1 is SGHTA and CDR2 FQGNSA. The CDR3 spans 17 residues. CDR3 sequence reads: CASSLAGRGLGNQPQHF. CDR3 DNA: TGTGCCAGCAGCTTAGCGGGGAGGGGACTGGGCAATCAGCCCCAGCATTTT. The entire variable domain, with the rest obtained from reference TRBV7-2 and TRBJ1-5, is as follows: GAGVSQSPSNKVTEKGKDVELRCDPISGHTALYWYRQSLGQGLEFLIYFQGNSAPDKSGLPSDRFSAERTGGSVSTLTIQRTQQEDSAVYLCASSLAGRGLGNQPQHFGDGTRLSIL.

This clone occurred a few times. CDR3 sequence: CASSLVSGGGEQFF. As DNA, the CDR3 is TGCGCCAGCAGCTTGGTTAGCGGGGGAGGCGAGCAGTTCTTC. The chain has TRBV5-1 and TRBJ2-1, with TRBD2 matching 9 bases. CDR1 and CDR2 from the germline V gene are SGHRS and YFSETQ. Trimming at V came to 0 bases and at J to 10 bases, leaving 5 bases not matched to a gene. This CDR3 comprises 14 residues.

This clone has only a few counts. This chain connects TRBV5-8 to TRBJ1-3; a possible D gene is TRBD1 (5 bases). V was shortened by 0 bases and J by 0 bases, with 13 bases between the two germline ends. The CDR3 sequence is 17 residues long. Germline CDR1 SGHTS, CDR2 YDEGEE. CDR3: CASSLDWRDASGNTIYF. The DNA of the CDR3 is TGTGCCAGCAGCTTGGACTGGCGGGACGCCTCTGGAAACACCATATATTTT.

The chain couples TRBV5-1 to TRBJ2-2; possible D gene TRBD1, 5 bases. Germline V lookup: CDR1 SGHRS, CDR2 YFSETQ. With 4 bases removed from V and 10 bases from J, the gap between germline ends came to 17 bases. There are 14 residues in the CDR3. The CDR3 protein is CASSRRVGTLELFF. CDR3 nucleotides: TGCGCCAGCAGCCGCAGGGTCGGCACCTTGGAGCTGTTTTTT.

This clone was seen a few times. The gene calls are TRBV5-1 and TRBJ2-1; maybe TRBD1 (5 bases). Germline V CDR1 and CDR2: SGHRS, YFSETQ. The CDR3 totals 12 residues. The V and J ends lost 6 bases and 10 bases respectively, with 14 bases between them. The CDR3 DNA reads as TGCGCCAGCACCCTGGGGCCCGGGGAGCAGTTCTTC. Translating it yields CASTLGPGEQFF.

This clone was counted between two and nine times. The CDR3 sequence is CASSYSGGHTEAFF. In DNA form, the CDR3 reads TGTGCCAGCAGTTACTCGGGAGGCCACACTGAAGCTTTCTTT. The chain carries TRBV6-5 and TRBJ1-1; D unclear. This CDR3 region has 14 residues. V was clipped by 0 bases and J by 3 bases, with 8 bases between them. The germline V gene has CDR1 MNHEY and CDR2 SVGAGI.

V is TRBV7-2 and J is TRBJ2-1, with TRBD1 as a possible D gene (5 bases). Germline CDR1 reads SGHTA; CDR2 reads FQGNSA. The CDR3 sequence is 15 residues long. V was clipped by 1 base and J by 9 bases, with 16 bases between them. The CDR3 reads CASSLETYRFGEQFF. The DNA for the CDR3 is TGTGCCAGCAGCTTAGAGACCTACAGGTTCGGTGAGCAGTTCTTC. The full variable domain, its missing parts supplied by reference TRBV7-2 and TRBJ2-1, is GAGVSQSPSNKVTEKGKDVELRCDPISGHTALYWYRQSLGQGLEFLIYFQGNSAPDKSGLPSDRFSAERTGGSVSTLTIQRTQQEDSAVYLCASSLETYRFGEQFFGPGTRLTVL.

The chain couples TRBV2 to TRBJ2-1, with 7 bases identical to TRBD1. Trimming took 4 bases from V and 6 from J; bases not matched to a gene: 12. This CDR3 has 16 amino acids. Germline assignment: CDR1 SNHLY and CDR2 FYNNEI. The DNA of the CDR3 is TGTGCCAGCAGTGGGGCAGAGGGGGCGCTGAGCAATGAGCAGTTCTTC. It encodes CASSGAEGALSNEQFF. Filled out from reference TRBV2 and TRBJ2-1, the complete variable domain reads EPEVTQTPSHQVTQMGQEVILRCVPISNHLYFYWYRQILGQKVEFLVSFYNNEISEKSEIFDDQFSVERPDGSNFTLKIRSTKLEDSAMYFCASSGAEGALSNEQFFGPGTRLTVL.